This TCR beta chain emerged from a study of blood T cell repertoires in COVID-19. Recovered status in Cohort 3 required two negative PCRs, clearance, or symptom resolution. The repertoire was sequenced with immunoSEQ multiplex PCR; TCRdb's copy has only in-frame clones and lacks some. Among about 190,000 clones listed, almost 80% were seen once. Germline V gives CDR1 SGHDN, CDR2 FVKESK. V trimming: 0 bases; J trimming: 10 bases; junction bases outside the gene matches: 0. The length of the CDR3 is 13 residues. The rearrangement joins TRBV14 to TRBJ2-1; 10 bases fit TRBD2. The clonotype was recovered from a woman aged 50 to 60 who had recovered from COVID-19. The sequencing sample was made of PBMCs or T cells enriched from blood (not recorded which). CDR3 protein: CASSQELAGEQFF. The CDR3 bases are TGTGCCAGCAGCCAAGAACTAGCGGGAGAGCAGTTCTTC.